This TCR beta chain was obtained from a study of control samples from healthy donors and cancer patients. Here immunoSEQ multiplex PCR was the method, and the copy in TCRdb shows in-frame clones only, minus some. The data hold 40,000 to 55,000 clones, with 85% to 95% observed a single time. CDR1 and CDR2 from the germline V gene are MNHEY and SMNVEV (reference sequence). With 5 bases clipped from V and 2 bases from J, the junction kept 8 bases outside the gene matches. The CDR3 has 16 residues. The origin of this receptor is a woman between 40 and 50 years old with head and neck cancer. Sequencing was done on a sample of PBMCs. The chain has TRBV27 and TRBJ2-1, with 8 bases that match TRBD1. DNA for the CDR3: TGTGCCAGCAGTGCCGGACAGGGTTCCCCCTACAATGAGCAGTTCTTC. This translates into CASSAGQGSPYNEQFF.